The sequence of this T cell receptor (beta chain) was determined in a study of shared clonotypes between healthy human individuals. Study observations and caveats: Naive subsets usually exceeded memory subsets in estimated richness.

Produced via immunoSEQ multiplex PCR; TCRdb's table is partial and in-frame only. Among millions of clones listed, about 95% were seen once. The ends lost 4 bases at V and 3 bases at J; junction bases unmatched: 6. This CDR3 comprises 14 residues. Germline V gene sequence: CDR1 GTSNPN, CDR2 SVGIG (reference sequence). In regard to this clone: The target antigen is unknown.

It was CD45RO-negative cells, positively selected for CCR7, that made up naive CD8 cells, with terminally differentiated effector memory CD45RA+ cells excluded. This sequence originates from a man aged 18 to 35 in good health. The sample was naive CD8+ T cells sorted from blood. The chain employs TRBV30 and TRBJ2-1, with TRBD2 matching 7 bases. The CDR3 region is CAWTPSGIYNEQFF. DNA for the CDR3: TGTGCCTGGACTCCCAGCGGGATCTACAATGAGCAGTTCTTC.